Listed below are T cell receptor beta chains from one sample, sequenced in a study of blood T cell repertoires in COVID-19. Here immunoSEQ multiplex PCR was the method, and the copy in TCRdb shows in-frame clones only, minus some. Of about 92,000 clones listed, 80% are singletons. Input material: peripheral blood. Receptor source: a woman of 80 years or more with active or convalescent COVID-19. Each CDR3 is given without its conserved first and last residue.

V gene,CDR3 protein
TRBV29-1,SVATSGETQY
TRBV28,ASSKPVGRDQPQH
TRBV24-1,ATIKGDGRYEQY
TRBV19,ASTDRGFGNTIY
TRBV6-1,ASSEDRGPGTEAF
TRBV28,ASSRGLMENEKLF
TRBV4-3,ASSQTTGNTEAF
TRBV5-4,ASNLQGNTGELF
TRBV19,ASSMTGTTDTQY
TRBV24-1,ATSERTSSYNEQF
TRBV7-2,ASSLGQWPGELF
TRBV6-2/TRBV6-3,ASSWSGAGELDTQY
TRBV4-2,ASSHRTGGLSYEQY
TRBV28,ASTVWTGGTEAF
TRBV11-2,ASSFGSEGTRAF
TRBV6-5,ASRQTGDTEAF
TRBV19,ASSPGQGRLYDRYT
TRBV5-1,ASNRGLEAGGETQY
TRBV5-4,ASSFLSSNQPQH
TRBV7-9,ASSLAQGTYSNQPQH
TRBV5-8,ASSMGQGNNSPLH
TRBV10-1,ASLHRYTDTQY
TRBV13,ASSAQGGDYGYT
TRBV7-9,ASSTRTGEETQY
TRBV7-9,ASSSGAYNEQF
TRBV7-2,ASSPTRANYGYT
TRBV27,ASSPTGGAGGELF
TRBV5-6,ASTPGSTSSEKLF
TRBV6-2/TRBV6-3,ASSTDSEAF
TRBV5-1,ASSLGQGINTEAF
TRBV19,ASREQGISYEQY
TRBV2,ASRGGTNEKLF
TRBV7-9,ASSLEWGPNYGYT
TRBV5-1,ASSLDGDRTRKQY
TRBV9,ASSVVGTGDNEQF
TRBV19,ASRQGSETQY
TRBV28,ASTLGQGWRRPQAF
TRBV27,ASSSPGREGNQPQH
TRBV18,ASSPGLAGAGNEQF
TRBV6-9,ASRPGEESGREGTGELF
TRBV5-7,ASSFRSVVLAYEQY